The rows below give T cell receptor beta chains drawn from one sample of a study of blood T cell repertoires in COVID-19. Libraries were prepared by immunoSEQ multiplex PCR; TCRdb keeps only in-frame clonotypes and omits some of them. Of approximately 150,000 clones listed, just under 85% are singletons. Material for sequencing was peripheral blood. The origin of the receptors is a woman of 80 years or more with COVID-19, enrolled during active disease. Each CDR3 is given with its conserved first and last residue. The D gene is left open where the match is weak. Some rows have no size entry. The others give once, few or many, or a class for an expanded clone.

TRBJ2-1 . . 15 TRBV5-1 CASSFTLNSYNEQFF TGCGCCAGCAGCTTTACACTAAACTCCTACAATGAGCAGTTCTTC
TRBJ1-1 . once 13 TRBV7-3 CASSLIRNTEAFF TGTGCCAGCAGCTTGATTAGGAACACTGAAGCTTTCTTT
TRBJ1-6 TRBD1 once 17 TRBV3-1/TRBV3-2 CASSQDLGGTDNSPLHF TGTGCCAGCAGCCAAGATCTAGGGGGGACAGATAATTCACCCCTCCACTTT
TRBJ1-4 . . 14 TRBV13 CASSYRAANEKLFF TGTGCCAGCAGCTACAGGGCGGCTAATGAAAAACTGTTTTTT
TRBJ2-3 . . 14 TRBV7-2 CASSTRVYTDTQYF TGTGCCAGCAGCACCAGGGTATACACAGATACGCAGTATTTT
TRBJ1-1 . once 11 TRBV20-1 CSAIDNGQGSF TGCAGTGCCATAGACAACGGCCAGGGGAGTTTT
TRBJ2-7 TRBD2 . 16 TRBV18 CASSLQAGGISYEQYF TGTGCCAGCTCACTCCAAGCGGGAGGGATCTCCTACGAGCAGTACTTC
TRBJ2-1 TRBD2 . 12 TRBV2 CASTSSGRSQFF TGTGCCAGCACTTCAAGCGGGAGGTCCCAGTTCTTC
TRBJ2-7 TRBD1 . 15 TRBV19 CARGTGQASSYEQYF TGTGCCAGAGGAACGGGACAGGCTAGCTCCTACGAGCAGTACTTC
TRBJ2-5 TRBD2 . 15 TRBV19 CASSIGGGLAETQYF TGTGCCAGTAGTATCGGCGGTGGACTAGCGGAGACCCAGTACTTC
TRBJ1-1 TRBD1 . 15 TRBV20-1 CSASGDRARNTEAFF TGCAGTGCTAGTGGGGACAGGGCGAGGAACACTGAAGCTTTCTTT
TRBJ2-3 . . 14 TRBV11-2 CASSLAILTDTQYF TGTGCCAGCAGCTTAGCTATCCTAACAGATACGCAGTATTTT
TRBJ1-3 TRBD1 . 16 TRBV2 CASSEGGRGSGNTIYF TGTGCCAGCAGTGAGGGAGGCAGGGGGAGTGGAAACACCATATATTTT
TRBJ1-3 . . 16 TRBV10-2 CASSESGGQVGNTIYF TGCGCCAGCAGTGAGTCGGGGGGGCAAGTTGGAAACACCATATATTTT
TRBJ2-1 TRBD1 . 15 TRBV5-1 CASSPGTGPYNEQFF TGCGCCAGCAGTCCCGGGACAGGACCCTACAATGAGCAGTTCTTC
TRBJ1-1 TRBD1 few 14 TRBV5-1 CASSQTGANTEAFF TGCGCCAGCAGCCAGACAGGGGCGAACACTGAAGCTTTCTTT
TRBJ1-4 . . 15 TRBV6-5 CASSLRSGGLEKLFF TGTGCCAGCAGCCTGCGTAGTGGCGGTCTGGAAAAACTGTTTTTT
TRBJ1-3 . . 16 TRBV7-2 CASSLWGGASGNTIYF TGTGCCAGCAGCCTCTGGGGCGGTGCGTCTGGAAACACCATATATTTT
TRBJ1-6 . . 14 TRBV6-5 CASSYFRYNSPLHF TGTGCCAGCAGTTATTTTAGATATAATTCACCCCTCCACTTT
TRBJ2-4 . . 13 TRBV5-4 CASSLNPENIQYF TGTGCCAGCAGCTTGAATCCTGAAAACATTCAGTACTTC
TRBJ1-1 TRBD1 . 15 TRBV19 CASSPRGLGNTEAFF TGTGCCAGTAGTCCGAGGGGGCTTGGAAACACTGAAGCTTTCTTT
TRBJ1-5 TRBD1 . 15 TRBV5-1 CASSLSGGGNQPQHF TGCGCCAGCAGCTTATCAGGGGGAGGCAATCAGCCCCAGCATTTT
TRBJ1-1 . . 13 TRBV11-2 CASSLVGEIEAFF TGTGCCAGCAGCTTAGTAGGGGAAATTGAAGCTTTCTTT
TRBJ1-1 . . 14 TRBV7-9 CASSLEPPNTEAFF TGTGCCAGCAGCTTAGAGCCACCCAACACTGAAGCTTTCTTT
TRBJ2-5 TRBD2 . 14 TRBV28 CASSLMGLGGTQYF TGTGCCAGCAGTTTAATGGGACTAGGTGGGACCCAGTACTTC
TRBJ2-2 TRBD2 . 19 TRBV5-1 CASSYYTLAGGQFSGELFF TGCGCCAGCAGCTACTATACGCTAGCGGGAGGGCAATTTTCCGGGGAGCTGTTTTTT
TRBJ2-7 . . 12 TRBV12-3/TRBV12-4 CASRSDSYEQYF TGTGCCAGCAGGTCGGACAGCTACGAGCAGTACTTC
TRBJ1-1 . once 13 TRBV18 CASSPSRDFGAFF TGTGCCAGCTCACCATCCCGGGACTTCGGGGCTTTCTTT
TRBJ1-6 . . 13 TRBV2 CASTLVLNSPLHF TGTGCCAGCACCTTAGTCTTGAATTCACCCCTCCACTTT
TRBJ2-7 TRBD2 . 14 TRBV15 CATEPFGGMDEQYF TGTGCCACCGAACCCTTCGGGGGGATGGACGAGCAGTACTTC
TRBJ1-2 TRBD1 . 15 TRBV28 CASSSTGTGNYGYTF TGTGCCAGCAGTTCGACCGGGACAGGGAACTATGGCTACACCTTC
TRBJ2-7 . . 12 TRBV7-9 CATSRQPTEQYF TGTGCCACGAGCAGACAGCCTACGGAGCAGTACTTC
TRBJ2-1 . . 11 TRBV2 CASRIGDEQFF TGTGCCAGCCGTATAGGAGATGAGCAGTTCTTC
TRBJ1-1 . . 12 TRBV7-8 CASSHSDTEAFF TGTGCCAGCAGCCACTCCGACACTGAAGCTTTCTTT
TRBJ2-7 TRBD1 . 14 TRBV10-3 CAISESRGQYEQYF TGTGCCATCAGTGAGTCCAGGGGGCAATACGAGCAGTACTTC
TRBJ2-6 TRBD1 . 15 TRBV19 CASSGDRVGANVLTF TGTGCCAGTAGTGGGGACAGGGTTGGGGCCAACGTCCTGACTTTC
TRBJ1-2 . few 14 TRBV5-1 CASSLPYSPRGYTF TGCGCCAGCAGCCTTCCTTACAGTCCAAGGGGCTACACCTTC
TRBJ1-3 . . 15 TRBV19 CASTWGTRAGNTIYF TGTGCCAGTACCTGGGGGACAAGAGCTGGAAACACCATATATTTT
TRBJ2-7 TRBD2 . 15 TRBV4-1 CASSRPGLGTYEQYF TGCGCCAGCAGTCGACCGGGACTAGGGACCTACGAGCAGTACTTC
TRBJ2-5 . . 14 TRBV5-4 CASSFNQGQETQYF TGTGCCAGCAGCTTCAATCAGGGTCAAGAGACCCAGTACTTC
TRBJ2-5 . . 14 TRBV5-6 CASSDTGSSAAQYF TGTGCCAGCAGTGACACAGGGTCAAGCGCGGCCCAGTACTTC
TRBJ1-5 . few 15 TRBV7-8 CASSINRAGNQPQHF TGTGCCAGCAGCATTAACAGGGCCGGCAATCAGCCCCAGCATTTT
TRBJ2-2 . . 15 TRBV11-2 CASSFGGGVTGELFF TGTGCCAGCAGCTTCGGAGGGGGCGTAACCGGGGAGCTGTTTTTT
TRBJ1-4 . . 14 TRBV4-1 CASSLYSSLEKLFF TGCGCCAGCAGCCTATATTCGAGTCTCGAAAAACTGTTTTTT
TRBJ2-7 . . 13 TRBV5-1 CASTEGATYEQYF TGCGCCAGCACGGAGGGGGCCACCTACGAGCAGTACTTC
TRBJ2-7 TRBD1 . 13 TRBV11-3 CASSMGTQGGQYF TGTGCCAGCAGCATGGGGACCCAAGGGGGCCAGTACTTC
TRBJ1-4 TRBD1 . 16 TRBV7-2 CASSLVGGTVNEKLFF TGTGCCAGCAGCTTAGTAGGGGGGACAGTAAATGAAAAACTGTTTTTT
TRBJ2-7 . . 15 TRBV5-1 CASSPGLRLSYEQYF TGCGCCAGCAGCCCCGGACTGAGACTGTCCTACGAGCAGTACTTC
TRBJ1-1 TRBD1 . 14 TRBV9 CASSGTVMNTEAFF TGTGCCAGCTCAGGGACAGTAATGAACACTGAAGCTTTCTTT
TRBJ2-7 . . 15 TRBV7-9 CASSGRNPEDYEQYF TGTGCCAGCAGCGGGAGGAATCCTGAGGACTACGAGCAGTACTTC
TRBJ2-2 . . 15 TRBV2 CASSKEGQTTGELFF TGTGCCAGCAGTAAGGAGGGACAGACTACCGGGGAGCTGTTTTTT